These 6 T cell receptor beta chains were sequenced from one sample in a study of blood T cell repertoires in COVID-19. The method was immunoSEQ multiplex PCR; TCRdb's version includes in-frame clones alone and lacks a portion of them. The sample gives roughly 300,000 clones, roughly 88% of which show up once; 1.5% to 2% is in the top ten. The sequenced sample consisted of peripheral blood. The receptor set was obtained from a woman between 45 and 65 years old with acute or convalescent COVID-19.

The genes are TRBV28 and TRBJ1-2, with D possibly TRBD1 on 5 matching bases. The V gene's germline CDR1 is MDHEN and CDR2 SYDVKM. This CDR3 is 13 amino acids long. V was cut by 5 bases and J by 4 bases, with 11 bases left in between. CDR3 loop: CASSKQVPYGYTF. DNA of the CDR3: TGTGCCAGCAGTAAACAGGTCCCCTATGGCTACACCTTC.

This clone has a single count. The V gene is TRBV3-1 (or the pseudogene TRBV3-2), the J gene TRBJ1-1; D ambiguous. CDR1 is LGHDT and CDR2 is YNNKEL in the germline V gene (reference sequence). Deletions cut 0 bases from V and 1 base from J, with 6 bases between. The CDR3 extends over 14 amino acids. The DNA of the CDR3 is TGTGCCAGCAGCCAAGAAGCGAGGAACACTGAAGCTTTCTTT. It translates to CASSQEARNTEAFF.

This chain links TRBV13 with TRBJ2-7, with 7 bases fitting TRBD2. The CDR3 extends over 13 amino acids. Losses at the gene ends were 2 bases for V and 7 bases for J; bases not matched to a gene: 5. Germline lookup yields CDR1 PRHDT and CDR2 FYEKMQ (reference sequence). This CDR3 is CASSLYVGREQYF. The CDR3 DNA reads TGTGCCAGCAGCTTATATGTCGGGAGGGAGCAGTACTTC.

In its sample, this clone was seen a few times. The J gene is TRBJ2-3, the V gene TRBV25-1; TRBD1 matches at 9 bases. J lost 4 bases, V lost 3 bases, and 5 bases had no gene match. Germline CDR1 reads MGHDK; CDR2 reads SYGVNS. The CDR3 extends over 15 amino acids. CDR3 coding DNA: TGTGCCAGCAGTGATCAACAGGGGGCATCAGATACGCAGTATTTT. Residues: CASSDQQGASDTQYF.

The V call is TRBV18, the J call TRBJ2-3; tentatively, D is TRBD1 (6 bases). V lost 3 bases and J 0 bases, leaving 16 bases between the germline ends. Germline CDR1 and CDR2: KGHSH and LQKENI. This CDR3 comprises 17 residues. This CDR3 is CASSPRDNRPSTDTQYF. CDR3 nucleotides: TGTGCCAGCTCACCCCGGGACAACCGACCTAGCACAGATACGCAGTATTTT.

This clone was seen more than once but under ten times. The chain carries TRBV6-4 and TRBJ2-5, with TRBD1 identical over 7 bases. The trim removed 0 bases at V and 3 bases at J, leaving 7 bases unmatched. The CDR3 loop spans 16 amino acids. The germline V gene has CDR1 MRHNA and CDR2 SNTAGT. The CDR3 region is CASSDSGTDREETQYF. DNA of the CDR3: TGTGCCAGCAGTGACTCAGGGACAGACAGAGAAGAGACCCAGTACTTC.